Detailed here is one TCR beta chain. Antigen: not known. These data originate in a study of T cells in Graves' hyperthyroidism and ophthalmopathy. General study points: Most clonotypes that expanded in the thyroid above 0.001 also showed up in blood.

Researchers took RNA transcripts and amplified the TCR beta CDR3 regions from them. First-round RT-PCR of the TCR CDR3 relied on the HTBI primer set. Each CDR3 protein is one row after TCRdb ran MiXCR on the multiplex PCR reads. The data contain some 510,000 distinct CDR3 sequences, about half of them singletons. The hyperthyroidism was newly diagnosed and had lasted under 2 months; the patients were aged 18 to 65. V lost 5 bases and J lost 5, with 10 bases in between. CDR1 is SQVTM and CDR2 is ANQGSEA in the germline V gene. This CDR3 is built from 12 residues. The chain combines TRBV29-1 with TRBJ1-5; TRBD1 might be the D (6 bases). Sequencing input: peripheral blood or thyroid tissue (not recorded which). The clonotype comes from a woman aged 18-29 years with Graves' hyperthyroidism. CDR3 sequence: CSVSEGDQPQHF. The CDR3 bases are TGCAGCGTTAGTGAGGGGGATCAGCCCCAGCATTTT.